A single sample gave rise to the 6 T cell receptor beta chains below, sequenced in a study of cytomegalovirus exposure and HLA in healthy donors. Primers included in the PCR were 60 Vbeta and 13 Jbeta primers. The protocol was immunoSEQ multiplex PCR, while the TCRdb copy is restricted to in-frame clones and leaves out a portion. The specimen's table records some 200,000 clones. Sequencing was carried out using PBMCs. The receptors derive from a girl aged 2-10 years in good health and CMV-seropositive.

The rearrangement uses TRBV7-9 and TRBJ1-3; 9 positions match TRBD1. The CDR3 totals 19 residues. CDR1 and CDR2 (germline): SEHNR, FQNEAQ (reference sequence). The J segment lost 1 base and the V segment lost 0 bases, leaving 10 bases of the junction unmatched. In nucleotides, the CDR3 is TGTGCCAGCAGCTTAGCCACCGCCTACAGGGGGCAGTCTGGAAACACCATATATTTT. It codes for CASSLATAYRGQSGNTIYF.

V and J are TRBV19 and TRBJ2-1, with TRBD2 matching over 12 bases. This CDR3 contains 16 residues. Per the germline V gene, CDR1 is LNHDA and CDR2 is SQIVND (reference sequence). V lost 7 bases and J lost 10; bases outside the gene matches: 14. CDR3 bases: TGTGCCAGTACGAGGCCCGGGACTAGCGGGCTCTGGGAGCAGTTCTTC. Residues: CASTRPGTSGLWEQFF.

Written as DNA, the CDR3 is TGTGCCAGAACCAGCACGGGAGGGCCTGGAAATGAGCAGTTCTTC. It codes for CARTSTGGPGNEQFF. The J gene is TRBJ2-1, the V gene TRBV2, with 8 positions matching TRBD2. Germline V gives CDR1 SNHLY, CDR2 FYNNEI. V shed 9 bases and J 7 bases; nucleotides not matched to a gene: 14. The CDR3 is 15 residues long.

This rearrangement joins TRBV7-9 to TRBJ2-5; 11 bases match TRBD2. The end of the DNA fits TRBJ2-7 better, so the J call may be wrong. The length of the CDR3 is 15 residues. The germline V gene has CDR1 SEHNR and CDR2 FQNEAQ (reference sequence). The CDR3 is CASSFGSGRVYEQYF. The CDR3 coding sequence is TGTGCCAGCAGCTTTGGTAGCGGGAGGGTGTACGAGCAGTACTTC.

The chain combines TRBV19 with TRBJ2-5, with TRBD2 as a possible D gene (6 bases). The germline CDR1 and CDR2 sequences are LNHDA and SQIVND (reference sequence). Trimming removed 1 base from V and 4 bases from J, with 7 bases in between. There are 13 residues in the CDR3. CDR3 DNA: TGTGCCAGTAGTATAGGGGGACTAGAGACCCAGTACTTC. It codes for CASSIGGLETQYF.

This chain uses TRBV5-1 with TRBJ2-3; the D gene is possibly TRBD2 (6 bases). The CDR3 has 15 residues. V shed 0 bases and J shed 5 bases, with 13 bases lying between them. CDR1 and CDR2 from the germline V gene are SGHRS and YFSETQ. The CDR3 spells CASSLAAGGQDTQYF. CDR3 sequence (DNA): TGCGCCAGCAGCTTGGCTGCCGGGGGTCAAGATACGCAGTATTTT.